This T cell receptor beta chain was obtained from a study of blood T cell repertoires in COVID-19. After removal of 4 bases from V and 3 bases from J, the junction contained 9 bases not matched to a gene. The CDR3 has 15 residues. Germline CDR1 is SGHTS and CDR2 is YDEGEE. Details on this clone: Other DNA sequences in the same sample also yield this CDR3.

Sequencing used immunoSEQ multiplex PCR; TCRdb keeps in-frame clones, though not all of them. The table includes 150,000 to 190,000 clones, around 80% detected once. The chain is built from TRBV5-8 and TRBJ1-2; 7 positions match TRBD1. Sequencing used PBMCs or T cells enriched from blood (not recorded which). This receptor was taken from a man aged 45-65 years who had recovered from COVID-19. CDR3: CASSPRTGGYYGYTF. The CDR3 DNA sequence: TGTGCCAGCAGCCCTCGGACAGGAGGCTACTATGGCTACACCTTC.